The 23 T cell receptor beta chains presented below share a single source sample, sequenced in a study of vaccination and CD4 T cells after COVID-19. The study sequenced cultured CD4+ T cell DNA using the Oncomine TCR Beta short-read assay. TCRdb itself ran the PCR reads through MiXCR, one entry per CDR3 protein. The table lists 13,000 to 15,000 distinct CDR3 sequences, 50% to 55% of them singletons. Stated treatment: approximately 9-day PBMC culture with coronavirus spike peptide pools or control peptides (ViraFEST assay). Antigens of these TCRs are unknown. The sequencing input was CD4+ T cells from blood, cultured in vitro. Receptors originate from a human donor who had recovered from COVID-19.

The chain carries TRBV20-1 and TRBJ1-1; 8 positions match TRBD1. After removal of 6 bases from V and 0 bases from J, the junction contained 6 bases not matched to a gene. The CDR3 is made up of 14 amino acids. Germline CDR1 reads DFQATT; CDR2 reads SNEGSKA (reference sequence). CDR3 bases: TGCAGTGCCGTGACAGGGGCCGTGAACACTGAAGCTTTCTTT. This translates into CSAVTGAVNTEAFF.

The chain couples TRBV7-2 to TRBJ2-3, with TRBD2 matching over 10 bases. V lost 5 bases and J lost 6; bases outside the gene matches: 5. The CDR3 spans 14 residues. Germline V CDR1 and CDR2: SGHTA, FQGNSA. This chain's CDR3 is CASSPGTSADTQYF. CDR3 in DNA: TGTGCCAGCAGCCCCGGGACTAGCGCCGATACGCAGTATTTT.

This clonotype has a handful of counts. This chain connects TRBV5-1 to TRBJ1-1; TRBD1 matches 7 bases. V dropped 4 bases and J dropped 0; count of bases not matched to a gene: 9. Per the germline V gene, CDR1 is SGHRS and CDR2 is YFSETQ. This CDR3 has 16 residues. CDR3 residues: CASSTSGQLLNTEAFF. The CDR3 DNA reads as TGCGCCAGCAGCACCTCGGGACAGCTCCTGAACACTGAAGCTTTCTTT.

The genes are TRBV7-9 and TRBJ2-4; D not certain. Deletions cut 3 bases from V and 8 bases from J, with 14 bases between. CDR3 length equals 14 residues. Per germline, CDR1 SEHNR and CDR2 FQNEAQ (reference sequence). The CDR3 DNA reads TGTGCCAGCAGCTTGCTTGGTAATTCGGACATTCAGTACTTC. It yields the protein CASSLLGNSDIQYF.

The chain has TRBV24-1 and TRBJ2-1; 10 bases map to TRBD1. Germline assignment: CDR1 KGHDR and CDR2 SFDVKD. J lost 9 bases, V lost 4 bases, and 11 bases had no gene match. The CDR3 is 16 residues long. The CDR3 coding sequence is TGTGCCACCAGTGAACCGACAGGGGGCGTATTTGGTGAGCAGTTCTTC. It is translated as CATSEPTGGVFGEQFF.

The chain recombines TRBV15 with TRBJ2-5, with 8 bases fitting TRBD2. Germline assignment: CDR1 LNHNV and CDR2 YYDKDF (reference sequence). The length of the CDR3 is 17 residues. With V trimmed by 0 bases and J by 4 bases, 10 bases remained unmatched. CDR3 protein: CATSRDRTSRRGETQYF. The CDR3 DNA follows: TGTGCCACCAGCAGAGATCGGACTAGCCGGAGAGGAGAGACCCAGTACTTC. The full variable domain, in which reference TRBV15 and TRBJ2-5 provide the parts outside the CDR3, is DAMVIQNPRYQVTQFGKPVTLSCSQTLNHNVMYWYQQKSSQAPKLLFHYYDKDFNNEADTPDNFQSRRPNTSFCFLDIRSPGLGDTAMYLCATSRDRTSRRGETQYFGPGTRLLVL.

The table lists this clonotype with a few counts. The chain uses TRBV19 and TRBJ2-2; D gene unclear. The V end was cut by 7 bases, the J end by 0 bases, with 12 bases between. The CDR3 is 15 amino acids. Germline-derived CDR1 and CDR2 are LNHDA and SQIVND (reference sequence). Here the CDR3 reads CASTPGGANTGELFF. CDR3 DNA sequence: TGTGCCAGTACTCCGGGCGGAGCGAACACCGGGGAGCTGTTTTTT.

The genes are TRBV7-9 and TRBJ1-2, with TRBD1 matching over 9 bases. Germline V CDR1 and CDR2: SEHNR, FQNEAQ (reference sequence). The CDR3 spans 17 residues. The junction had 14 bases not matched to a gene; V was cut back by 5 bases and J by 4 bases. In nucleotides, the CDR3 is TGTGCCAGCAGCCGCCTAACGGGGACAGGGATTATCTATGGCTACACCTTC. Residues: CASSRLTGTGIIYGYTF.

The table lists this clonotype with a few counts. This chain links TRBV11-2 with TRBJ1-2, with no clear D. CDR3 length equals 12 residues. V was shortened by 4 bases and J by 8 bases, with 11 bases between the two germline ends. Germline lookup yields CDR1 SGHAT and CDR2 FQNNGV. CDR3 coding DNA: TGTGCCAGCAGCTCTCACCGCTACGGCTACACCTTC. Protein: CASSSHRYGYTF.

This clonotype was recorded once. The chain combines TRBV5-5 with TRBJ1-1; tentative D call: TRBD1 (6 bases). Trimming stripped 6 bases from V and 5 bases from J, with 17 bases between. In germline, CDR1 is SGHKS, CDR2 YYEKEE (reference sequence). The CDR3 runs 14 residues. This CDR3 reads CASTRTEGGTEAFF. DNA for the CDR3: TGTGCCAGCACCCGGACGGAGGGGGGAACTGAAGCTTTCTTT.

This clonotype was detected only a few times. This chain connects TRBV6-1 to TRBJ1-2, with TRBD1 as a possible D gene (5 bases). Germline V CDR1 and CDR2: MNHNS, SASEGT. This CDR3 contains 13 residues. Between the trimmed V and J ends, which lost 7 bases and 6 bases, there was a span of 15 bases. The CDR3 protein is CASTLFRGDGYTF. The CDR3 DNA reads TGTGCCAGCACCCTATTTCGGGGGGATGGCTACACCTTC.

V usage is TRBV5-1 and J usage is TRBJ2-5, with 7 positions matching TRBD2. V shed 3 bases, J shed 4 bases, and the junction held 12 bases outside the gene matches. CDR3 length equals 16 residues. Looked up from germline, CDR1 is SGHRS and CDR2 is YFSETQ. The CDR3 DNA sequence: TGCGCCAGCAGCTCCGGAGAAGGCGGGAGCGGAGAGACCCAGTACTTC. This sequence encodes CASSSGEGGSGETQYF.

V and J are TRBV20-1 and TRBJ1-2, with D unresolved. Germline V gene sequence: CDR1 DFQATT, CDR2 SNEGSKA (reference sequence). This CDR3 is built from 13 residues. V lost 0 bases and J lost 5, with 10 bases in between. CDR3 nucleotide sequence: TGCAGTGCTAGAGATCTTCAACTTTATGGCTACACCTTC. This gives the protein CSARDLQLYGYTF.

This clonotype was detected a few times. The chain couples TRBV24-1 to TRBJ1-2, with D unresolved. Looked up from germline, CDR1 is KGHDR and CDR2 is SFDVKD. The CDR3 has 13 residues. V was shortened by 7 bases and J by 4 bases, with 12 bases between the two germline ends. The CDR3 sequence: CATSPGAPYGYTF. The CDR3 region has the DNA TGTGCCACCAGCCCAGGTGCTCCCTATGGCTACACCTTC.

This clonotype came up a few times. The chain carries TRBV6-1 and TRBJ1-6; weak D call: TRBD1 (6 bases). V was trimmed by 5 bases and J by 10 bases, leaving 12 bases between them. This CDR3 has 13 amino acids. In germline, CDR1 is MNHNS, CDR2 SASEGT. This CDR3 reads CASSTGTESPLHF. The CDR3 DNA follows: TGTGCCAGCAGTACAGGGACTGAATCACCCCTCCACTTT.

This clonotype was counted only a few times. The DNA of the CDR3 is TGTGCCAGCATGGGGGGACAGGGCCGTAGCTCCTACAATGAGCAGTTCTTC. The encoded protein is CASMGGQGRSSYNEQFF. The chain recombines TRBV27 with TRBJ2-1, with 9 positions matching TRBD1. The trim removed 7 bases at V and 0 bases at J, leaving 10 bases unmatched. Germline V gene sequence: CDR1 MNHEY, CDR2 SMNVEV (reference sequence). This CDR3 region has 17 residues.

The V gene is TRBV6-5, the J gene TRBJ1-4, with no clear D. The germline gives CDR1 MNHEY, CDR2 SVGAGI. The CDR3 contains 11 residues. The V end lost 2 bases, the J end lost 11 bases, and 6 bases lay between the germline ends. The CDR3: CASSYPPKLFF. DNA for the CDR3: TGTGCCAGCAGTTACCCCCCCAAACTGTTTTTT.

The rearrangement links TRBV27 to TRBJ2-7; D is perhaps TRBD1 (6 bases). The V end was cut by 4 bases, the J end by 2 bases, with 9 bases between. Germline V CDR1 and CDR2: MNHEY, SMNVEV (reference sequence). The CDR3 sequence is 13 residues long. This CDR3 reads CASSWAGAYEQYF. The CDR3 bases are TGTGCCAGCAGTTGGGCAGGGGCCTACGAGCAGTACTTC.

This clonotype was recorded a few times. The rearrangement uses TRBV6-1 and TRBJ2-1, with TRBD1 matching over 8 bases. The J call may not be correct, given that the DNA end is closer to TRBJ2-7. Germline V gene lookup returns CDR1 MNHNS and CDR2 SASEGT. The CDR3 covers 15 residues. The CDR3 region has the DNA TGTGCCAGCAGCCCAGACCGGGACAGGCCCTACGAGCAGTACTTC. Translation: CASSPDRDRPYEQYF.

CDR3 protein: CASKRSGVNTGELFF. CDR3 nucleotides: TGTGCCAGCAAAAGGAGCGGAGTGAACACCGGGGAGCTGTTTTTT. The chain links TRBV11-3 to TRBJ2-2; possibly TRBD2 for D (5 bases). CDR1 is SGHNT, CDR2 YENEEA, per germline. Trimming removed 7 bases at V and 1 base at J, with 13 bases between. The CDR3 is made up of 15 amino acids.

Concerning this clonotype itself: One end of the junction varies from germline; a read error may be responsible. DNA for the CDR3: TGCGCCAGCAGTCGTCCGGGTATCTTT. Translated, it gives CASSRPGIF. V usage is TRBV23-1 and J usage is TRBJ1-1; D ambiguous. TRBV23-1 is treated as an ORF (open reading frame) with a function not yet certain. The CDR3 runs to 9 residues.

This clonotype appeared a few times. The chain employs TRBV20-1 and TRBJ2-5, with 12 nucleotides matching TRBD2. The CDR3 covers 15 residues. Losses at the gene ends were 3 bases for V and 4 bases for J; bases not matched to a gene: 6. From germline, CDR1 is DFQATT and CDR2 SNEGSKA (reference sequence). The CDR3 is CSARSSSGRGETQYF. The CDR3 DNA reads TGCAGTGCTAGGTCCTCTAGCGGGAGGGGAGAGACCCAGTACTTC.

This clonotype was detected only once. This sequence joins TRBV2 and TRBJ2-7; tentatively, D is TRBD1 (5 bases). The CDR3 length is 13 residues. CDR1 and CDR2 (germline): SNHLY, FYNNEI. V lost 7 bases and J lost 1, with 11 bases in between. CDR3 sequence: CASKTDTSYEQYF. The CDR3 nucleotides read TGTGCCAGCAAGACGGACACGTCCTACGAGCAGTACTTC.